The table lists the clone carrying this T cell receptor (beta chain) with many counts. Its antigen is unidentified. The data stem from a study of T cell repertoires in cytomegalovirus infection. Study information: CMV infection and matching HLA type were both indicated by public TCR beta signatures. Study-level findings and limits: HLA-C-restricted CMV clonotypes gave the most frequent clonotype in two of eight donors.

V dropped 7 bases and J dropped 5 bases, with 8 bases sitting between them. Looked up from germline, CDR1 is ENHRY and CDR2 is SYGVKD. The CDR3 extends over 12 amino acids. TCRdb reanalysed the reads using MiXCR and keeps one entry per CDR3 protein. The data contain 310,000 or so distinct CDR3 sequences, 9.6% of them seen just once; the ten biggest clones take up around 2.6%. V is TRBV10-3 and J is TRBJ2-2; D tentatively reads TRBD1 or TRBD2 (5 bases each). Sequenced: PBMCs. The sequence came from a human donor in good health (CMV status not recorded). Some clones in this sample may be carry-over from other donors' samples. In DNA form, the CDR3 reads TGTGCCATCACTGGGACGACCGGGGAGCTGTTTTTT. Its protein product is CAITGTTGELFF.